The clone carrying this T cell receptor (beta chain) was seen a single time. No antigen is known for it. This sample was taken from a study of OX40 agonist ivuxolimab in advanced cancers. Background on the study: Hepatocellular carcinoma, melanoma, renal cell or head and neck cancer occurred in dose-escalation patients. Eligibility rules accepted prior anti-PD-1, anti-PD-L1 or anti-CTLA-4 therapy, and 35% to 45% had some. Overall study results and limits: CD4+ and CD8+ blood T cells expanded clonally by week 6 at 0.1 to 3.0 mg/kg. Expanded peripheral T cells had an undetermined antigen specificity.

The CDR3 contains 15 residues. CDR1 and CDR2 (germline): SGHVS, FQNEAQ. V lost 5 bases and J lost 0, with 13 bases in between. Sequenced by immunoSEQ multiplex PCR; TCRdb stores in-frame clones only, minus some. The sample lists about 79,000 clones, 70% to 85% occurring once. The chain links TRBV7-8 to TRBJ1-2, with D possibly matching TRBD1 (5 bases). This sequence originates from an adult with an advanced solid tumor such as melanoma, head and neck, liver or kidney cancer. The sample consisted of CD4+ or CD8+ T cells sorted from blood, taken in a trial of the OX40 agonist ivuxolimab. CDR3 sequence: CASSPRELANYGYTF. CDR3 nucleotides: TGTGCCAGCAGCCCCAGGGAGTTAGCTAACTATGGCTACACCTTC.